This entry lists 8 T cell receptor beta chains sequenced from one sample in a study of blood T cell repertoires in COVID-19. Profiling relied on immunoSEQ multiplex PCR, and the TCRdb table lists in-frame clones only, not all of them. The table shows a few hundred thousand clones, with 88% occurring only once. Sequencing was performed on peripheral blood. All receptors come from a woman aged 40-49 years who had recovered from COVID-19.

CDR3 DNA sequence: TGTGCCCCGGGGGTTCGGTATGGCTACACCTTC. It encodes CAPGVRYGYTF. The V gene is TRBV21-1, the J gene TRBJ1-2. TRBV21-1 is classified as a pseudogene. This CDR3 spans 11 amino acids.

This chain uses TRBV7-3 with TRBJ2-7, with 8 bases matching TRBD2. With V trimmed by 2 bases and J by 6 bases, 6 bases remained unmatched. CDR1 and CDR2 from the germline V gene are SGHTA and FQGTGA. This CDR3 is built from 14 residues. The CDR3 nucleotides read TGTGCCAGCAGCTTAGGAGGACTAGCTGCCGAGCAGTACTTC. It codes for CASSLGGLAAEQYF. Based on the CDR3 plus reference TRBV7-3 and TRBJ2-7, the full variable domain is GAGVSQTPSNKVTEKGKYVELRCDPISGHTALYWYRQSLGQGPEFLIYFQGTGAADDSGLPNDRFFAVRPEGSVSTLKIQRTERGDSAVYLCASSLGGLAAEQYFGPGTRLTVT.

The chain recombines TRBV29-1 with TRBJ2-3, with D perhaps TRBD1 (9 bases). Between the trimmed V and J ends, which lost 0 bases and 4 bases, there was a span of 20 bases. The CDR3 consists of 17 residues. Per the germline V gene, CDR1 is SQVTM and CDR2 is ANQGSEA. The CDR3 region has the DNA TGCAGCGTTGAAGATCGGGGGGGGGACAGGGTCCCAGATACGCAGTATTTT. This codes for CSVEDRGGDRVPDTQYF.

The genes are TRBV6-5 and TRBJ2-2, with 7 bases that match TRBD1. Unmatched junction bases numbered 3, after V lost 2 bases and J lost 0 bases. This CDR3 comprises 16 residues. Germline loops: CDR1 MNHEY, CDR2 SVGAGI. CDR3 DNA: TGTGCCAGCAGTTACCCCACAGGGGCGAACACCGGGGAGCTGTTTTTT. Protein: CASSYPTGANTGELFF.

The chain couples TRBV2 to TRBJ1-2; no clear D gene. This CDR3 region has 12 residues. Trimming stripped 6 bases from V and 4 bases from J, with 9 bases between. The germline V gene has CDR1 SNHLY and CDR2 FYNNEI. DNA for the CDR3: TGTGCCAGCAGGGGCACCCCCTATGGCTACACCTTC. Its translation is CASRGTPYGYTF.

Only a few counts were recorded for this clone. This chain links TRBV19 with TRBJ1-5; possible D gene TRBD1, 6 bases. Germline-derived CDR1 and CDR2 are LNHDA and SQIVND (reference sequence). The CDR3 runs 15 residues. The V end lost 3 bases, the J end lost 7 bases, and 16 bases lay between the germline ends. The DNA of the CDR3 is TGTGCCAGTAGTATGGGAGGGGGACGGGGGCAGCCCCAGCATTTT. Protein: CASSMGGGRGQPQHF. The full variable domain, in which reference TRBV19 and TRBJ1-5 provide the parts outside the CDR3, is DGGITQSPKYLFRKEGQNVTLSCEQNLNHDAMYWYRQDPGQGLRLIYYSQIVNDFQKGDIAEGYSVSREKKESFPLTVTSAQKNPTAFYLCASSMGGGRGQPQHFGDGTRLSIL.

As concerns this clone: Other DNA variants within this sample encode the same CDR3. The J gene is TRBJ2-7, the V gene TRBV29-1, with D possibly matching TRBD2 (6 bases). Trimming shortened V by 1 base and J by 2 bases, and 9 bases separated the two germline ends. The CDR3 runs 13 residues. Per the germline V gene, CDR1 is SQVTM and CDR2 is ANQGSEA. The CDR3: CSVEGRGTYEQYF. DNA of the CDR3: TGCAGCGTTGAAGGGCGGGGTACCTACGAGCAGTACTTC.

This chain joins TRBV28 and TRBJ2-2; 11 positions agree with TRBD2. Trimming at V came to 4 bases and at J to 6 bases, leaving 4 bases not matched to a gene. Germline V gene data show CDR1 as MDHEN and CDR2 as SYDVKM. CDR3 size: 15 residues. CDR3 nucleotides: TGTGCCAGCAGTTGGCCACTAGCGGGGGCCGGGGAGCTGTTTTTT. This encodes CASSWPLAGAGELFF.